This passage covers 24 T cell receptor beta chains from one sample sequenced in a study of cytomegalovirus exposure and HLA in healthy donors. The primer mix had 60 Vbeta and 13 Jbeta primers. The method was immunoSEQ multiplex PCR; TCRdb's version includes in-frame clones alone and lacks a portion of them. Counted here are 100,000 or so clones, roughly 13% occurring once; the ten biggest clones make up about a sixth. Sequencing input: PBMCs. These receptors all stem from a man between 35 and 55 years old in good health and CMV-seropositive.

This clone was observed a handful of times. This sequence joins TRBV5-1 and TRBJ2-5; D call uncertain. CDR1 is SGHRS and CDR2 is YFSETQ in the germline V gene. Deletions cut 0 bases from V and 1 base from J, with 7 bases between. This CDR3 comprises 14 residues. CDR3 DNA: TGCGCCAGCAGCTTGGGTATTAGCCAAGAGACCCAGTACTTC. The encoded protein is CASSLGISQETQYF.

V gene TRBV6-5 combines with J gene TRBJ1-4, with a tentative D call TRBD1 (6 bases). The CDR3 contains 16 residues. Germline CDR1 is MNHEY and CDR2 is SVGAGI. The germline V and J ends were trimmed by 0 bases and 5 bases, with 13 bases remaining between them. CDR3 DNA: TGTGCCAGCAGTTACTCGGGGGCAGGGAAAAATGAAAAACTGTTTTTT. It specifies CASSYSGAGKNEKLFF.

This clone was seen only once. This chain uses TRBV5-1 with TRBJ2-3; the D is unclear. V was trimmed by 0 bases and J by 0 bases, leaving 11 bases between them. CDR3 length: 16 amino acids. The germline V gene encodes CDR1 SGHRS and CDR2 YFSETQ. The CDR3 loop reads CASSLGGDTSTDTQYF. The CDR3 bases are TGCGCCAGCAGCTTGGGTGGAGATACTAGCACAGATACGCAGTATTTT.

The sample holds a few counts of this clone. This chain connects TRBV25-1 to TRBJ2-3; D may be TRBD1 (6 bases). V dropped 6 bases and J dropped 2 bases, with 9 bases sitting between them. The CDR3 sequence is 13 residues long. The germline V gene has CDR1 MGHDK and CDR2 SYGVNS. CDR3 protein: CASSQGSTDTQYF. The DNA for the CDR3 is TGTGCCAGCAGCCAGGGGTCCACAGATACGCAGTATTTT.

This clone was counted between two and nine times. The genes are TRBV28 and TRBJ2-5, with TRBD1 identical over 9 bases. The junction had 10 bases not matched to a gene; V was cut back by 4 bases and J by 7 bases. The CDR3 length is 15 residues. The germline V gene encodes CDR1 MDHEN and CDR2 SYDVKM. CDR3 in amino acids: CASSSPGTGLATQYF. The CDR3 nucleotides are TGTGCCAGCAGTTCCCCCGGGACAGGGTTGGCGACCCAGTACTTC.

This clone was observed a handful of times. J is TRBJ2-3 and V is TRBV5-1; the match to TRBD2 covers 8 bases. Germline CDR1 SGHRS, CDR2 YFSETQ. The CDR3 consists of 17 residues. Unmatched junction bases numbered 8, after V lost 2 bases and J lost 0 bases. The DNA of the CDR3 is TGCGCCAGCAGCTTAGGACTAGCAGAACCTAGCACAGATACGCAGTATTTT. Protein product: CASSLGLAEPSTDTQYF. The full variable domain, with the rest looked up from reference TRBV5-1 and TRBJ2-3, is KAGVTQTPRYLIKTRGQQVTLSCSPISGHRSVSWYQQTPGQGLQFLFEYFSETQRNKGNFPGRFSGRQFSNSRSEMNVSTLELGDSALYLCASSLGLAEPSTDTQYFGPGTRLTVL.

This clone was seen only a few times. V and J are TRBV19 and TRBJ2-2, with D possibly matching TRBD2 (5 bases). Trimming cost V 7 bases and J 6 bases, with 18 bases left between them. The V gene's germline CDR1 is LNHDA and CDR2 SQIVND (reference sequence). The CDR3 is made up of 15 amino acids. This chain's CDR3 is CASTLRELLPGELFF. In DNA form, the CDR3 reads TGTGCCAGTACCCTGAGGGAGCTTCTACCCGGGGAGCTGTTTTTT.

V is TRBV2 and J is TRBJ2-1; D remains unclear. Germline CDR1 reads SNHLY; CDR2 reads FYNNEI. The CDR3 totals 15 residues. V was shortened by 1 base and J by 4 bases, with 11 bases between the two germline ends. The CDR3 loop is CASSEVTVYYNEQFF. CDR3 DNA: TGTGCCAGCAGTGAAGTTACGGTCTATTACAATGAGCAGTTCTTC.

In this sample, this clone turned up a few times. The chain links TRBV19 to TRBJ1-1, with D tentatively TRBD1 (6 bases). Trimming stripped 5 bases from V and 3 bases from J, with 16 bases between. The CDR3 is 15 residues long. Germline CDR1 is LNHDA and CDR2 is SQIVND (reference sequence). The CDR3 region is CASSLGGDGDTEAFF. CDR3 DNA: TGTGCCAGTAGTCTAGGGGGGGACGGGGACACTGAAGCTTTCTTT.

A few counts support this clone. V usage is TRBV9 and J usage is TRBJ2-1; 11 bases agree with TRBD2. The J segment lost 8 bases and the V segment lost 6 bases, leaving 13 bases of the junction unmatched. Germline values: CDR1 SGDLS, CDR2 YYNGEE. CDR3 length: 16 amino acids. The CDR3 DNA reads as TGTGCCAGCACAGTAGCGGGAGGGTTAAGGGCCGATGAGCAGTTCTTC. The encoded protein is CASTVAGGLRADEQFF.

The J gene is TRBJ2-7, the V gene TRBV5-4; 8 nucleotides match TRBD2. Trimming cost V 4 bases and J 2 bases; bases outside gene matches: 5. The CDR3 is 14 residues long. Germline CDR1 and CDR2: SGHNT and YYREEE (reference sequence). DNA of the CDR3: TGTGCCAGCAGCCCCGGGGGGGGCGCCTACGAGCAGTACTTC. As protein: CASSPGGGAYEQYF.

This chain connects TRBV6-6 to TRBJ1-4, with D perhaps matching TRBD1 (5 bases). The CDR3 length is 14 residues. The germline CDR1 and CDR2 sequences are MNHNY and SVGAGI (reference sequence). V lost 4 bases and J lost 5, with 11 bases in between. The CDR3 loop reads CASSFPGENEKLFF. As DNA, the CDR3 is TGTGCCAGCAGTTTCCCGGGGGAGAATGAAAAACTGTTTTTT.

Only a few counts were recorded for this clone. The V gene is TRBV7-9, the J gene TRBJ2-7, with TRBD1 identical over 8 bases. The CDR3 length is 16 residues. Per germline, CDR1 SEHNR and CDR2 FQNEAQ (reference sequence). Losses at the gene ends were 1 base for V and 3 bases for J; bases not matched to a gene: 8. The CDR3 nucleotides are TGTGCCAGCAGCTTAGTTTCGACAGGGGTGATCTACGAGCAGTACTTC. Encoded protein: CASSLVSTGVIYEQYF.

This clone was recorded a few times. The rearrangement links TRBV7-8 to TRBJ2-3, with TRBD2 as a possible D gene (5 bases). Germline lookup yields CDR1 SGHVS and CDR2 FQNEAQ. V lost 5 bases and J lost 2, with 20 bases in between. The CDR3 loop spans 17 amino acids. The CDR3 nucleotides are TGTGCCAGCAGCACCCGCGGGCAGGTGGATCCCACAGATACGCAGTATTTT. It codes for CASSTRGQVDPTDTQYF.

This clone was counted between two and nine times. The chain recombines TRBV29-1 with TRBJ2-1; 11 bases fit TRBD2. The V segment lost 2 bases and the J segment 2 bases; nucleotides outside the gene matches: 5. The CDR3 runs 16 residues. Germline V gene sequence: CDR1 SQVTM, CDR2 ANQGSEA. The CDR3 is CSVEPLSGRAYNEQFF. CDR3 nucleotides: TGCAGCGTTGAACCTCTTAGCGGGAGGGCCTACAATGAGCAGTTCTTC.

This chain joins TRBV7-9 and TRBJ1-4, with 8 positions matching TRBD1. CDR1 and CDR2 (germline): SEHNR, FQNEAQ (reference sequence). V dropped 5 bases and J dropped 12; count of bases not matched to a gene: 11. The CDR3 consists of 14 residues. DNA of the CDR3: TGTGCCAGCAGCAGGACAGGGAGGATGATTGAACTGTTTTTT. It specifies CASSRTGRMIELFF. The full variable domain, with the rest looked up from reference TRBV7-9 and TRBJ1-4, is DTGVSQNPRHKITKRGQNVTFRCDPISEHNRLYWYRQTLGQGPEFLTYFQNEAQLEKSRLLSDRFSAERPKGSFSTLEIQRTEQGDSAMYLCASSRTGRMIELFFGSGTQLSVL.

In its sample, this clone was seen a few times. The chain employs TRBV5-1 and TRBJ1-1; perhaps TRBD1 as D (5 bases). The CDR3 loop spans 13 amino acids. CDR1 and CDR2 (germline): SGHRS, YFSETQ. The V gene lost 4 bases and the J gene lost 10 bases, with 17 bases spanning the gap. The CDR3, as DNA: TGCGCCAGCAGCGGAGACAGTGGTGAAGGAGCTTTCTTT. Protein sequence: CASSGDSGEGAFF. The full variable domain, rest sourced from reference TRBV5-1 and TRBJ1-1, is KAGVTQTPRYLIKTRGQQVTLSCSPISGHRSVSWYQQTPGQGLQFLFEYFSETQRNKGNFPGRFSGRQFSNSRSEMNVSTLELGDSALYLCASSGDSGEGAFFGQGTRLTVV.

The CDR3 loop is CASSITARGDYGYTF. CDR3 in DNA: TGTGCCAGTAGTATTACGGCCAGGGGCGACTATGGCTACACCTTC. The chain has TRBV19 and TRBJ1-2, with D maybe TRBD1 (6 bases). CDR1 and CDR2 (germline): LNHDA, SQIVND (reference sequence). V was pared by 3 bases and J by 3 bases, with 14 bases between. This CDR3 has 15 residues.

V and J are TRBV2 and TRBJ1-2; D call uncertain. Between the trimmed V and J ends, which lost 8 bases and 5 bases, there was a span of 12 bases. This CDR3 has 12 residues. Germline V lookup: CDR1 SNHLY, CDR2 FYNNEI. The CDR3 DNA sequence: TGTGCCAGCTCTGAACGGAGATATGGCTACACCTTC. Translating gives CASSERRYGYTF.

This clone was detected a few times. This chain joins TRBV25-1 and TRBJ1-2; TRBD1 matches at 7 bases. Germline CDR1 reads MGHDK; CDR2 reads SYGVNS. J was trimmed by 5 bases and V by 3 bases; bases with no gene match: 3. The CDR3 runs 13 residues. The CDR3 DNA is TGTGCCAGCAGTGACCTGACAGGGTATGGCTACACCTTC. Encoded protein: CASSDLTGYGYTF.

The rearrangement uses TRBV30 and TRBJ1-5; 11 bases align to TRBD1. V shed 1 base and J 9 bases; nucleotides not matched to a gene: 8. Germline loops: CDR1 GTSNPN, CDR2 SVGIG (reference sequence). The CDR3 is 15 residues long. The CDR3 spells CAWSAGTGGDGPQHF. The CDR3 coding sequence is TGTGCCTGGAGTGCAGGGACAGGGGGGGACGGGCCCCAGCATTTT.

The J gene is TRBJ2-5, the V gene TRBV7-3; 9 nucleotides match TRBD1. The CDR3 runs 16 residues. Germline-derived CDR1 and CDR2 are SGHTA and FQGTGA. V lost 5 bases to trimming and J lost 6 bases; unmatched junction nucleotides: 13. The CDR3 loop is CASSDPWDRESKTQYF. In DNA, the CDR3 is TGTGCCAGCAGCGATCCTTGGGACAGGGAATCAAAGACCCAGTACTTC.

This clone has just a few counts. The V call is TRBV19, the J call TRBJ2-6; 8 bases are shared with TRBD1. Germline V gene sequence: CDR1 LNHDA, CDR2 SQIVND (reference sequence). J gave up 4 bases and V 5 bases, and 4 bases lay outside the gene matches. The CDR3 loop spans 15 amino acids. This CDR3 is CASSGTGGGANVLTF. The CDR3 nucleotides read TGTGCCAGTAGTGGCACAGGGGGAGGGGCCAACGTCCTGACTTTC.

This clone has a handful of counts. V is TRBV25-1 and J is TRBJ2-7, with 10 nucleotides matching TRBD1. CDR1 is MGHDK and CDR2 is SYGVNS in the germline V gene. The ends lost 10 bases at V and 10 bases at J; junction bases unmatched: 22. The length of the CDR3 is 16 residues. The CDR3 is CAKPRDRGLQLAAQYF. The CDR3, as DNA: TGTGCCAAACCTCGGGACAGGGGACTGCAACTAGCGGCCCAGTACTTC.